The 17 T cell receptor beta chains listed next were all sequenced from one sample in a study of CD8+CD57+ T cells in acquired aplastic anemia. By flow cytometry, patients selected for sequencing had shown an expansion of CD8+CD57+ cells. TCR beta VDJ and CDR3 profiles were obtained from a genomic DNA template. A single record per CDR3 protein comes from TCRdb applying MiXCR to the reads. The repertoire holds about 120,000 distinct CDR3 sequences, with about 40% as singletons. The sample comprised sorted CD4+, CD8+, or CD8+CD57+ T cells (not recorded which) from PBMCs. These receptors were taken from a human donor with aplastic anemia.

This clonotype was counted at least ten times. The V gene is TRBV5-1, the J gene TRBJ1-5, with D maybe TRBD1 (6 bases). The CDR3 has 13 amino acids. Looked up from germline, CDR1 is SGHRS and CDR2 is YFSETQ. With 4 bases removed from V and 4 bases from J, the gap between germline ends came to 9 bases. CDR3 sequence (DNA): TGCGCCAGCAGCGTAGACAGGAATCAGCCCCAGCATTTT. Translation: CASSVDRNQPQHF.

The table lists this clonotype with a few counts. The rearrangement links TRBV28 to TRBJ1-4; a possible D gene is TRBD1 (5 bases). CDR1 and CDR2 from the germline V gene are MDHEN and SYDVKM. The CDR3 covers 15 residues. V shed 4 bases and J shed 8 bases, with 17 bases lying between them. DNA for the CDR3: TGTGCCAGCAGTTGGGTCCAGGGCTCGGGAGAAAAACTGTTTTTT. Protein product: CASSWVQGSGEKLFF.

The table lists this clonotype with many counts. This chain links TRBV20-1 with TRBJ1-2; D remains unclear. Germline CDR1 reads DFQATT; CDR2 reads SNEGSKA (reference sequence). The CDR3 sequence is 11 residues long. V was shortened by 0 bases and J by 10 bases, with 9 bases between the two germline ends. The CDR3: CSARETVVYTF. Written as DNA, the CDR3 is TGCAGTGCTAGAGAGACGGTAGTCTACACCTTC.

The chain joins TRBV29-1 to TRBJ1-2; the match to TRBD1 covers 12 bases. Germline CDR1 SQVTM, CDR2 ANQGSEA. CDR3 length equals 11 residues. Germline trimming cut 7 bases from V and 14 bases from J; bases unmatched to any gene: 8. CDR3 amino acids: CSAGQGALRTF. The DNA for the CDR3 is TGCAGCGCGGGACAGGGGGCTCTTCGGACCTTC. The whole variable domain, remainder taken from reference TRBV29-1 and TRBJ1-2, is SAVISQKPSRDICQRGTSLTIQCQVDSQVTMMFWYRQQPGQSLTLIATANQGSEATYESGFVIDKFPISRPNLTFSTLTVSNMSPEDSSIYLCSAGQGALRTFGSGTRLTVV.

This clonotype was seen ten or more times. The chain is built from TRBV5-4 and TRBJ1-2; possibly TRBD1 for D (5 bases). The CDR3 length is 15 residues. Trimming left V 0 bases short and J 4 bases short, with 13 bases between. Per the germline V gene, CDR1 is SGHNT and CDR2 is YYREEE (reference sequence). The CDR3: CASSLGGQGPYGYTF. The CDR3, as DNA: TGTGCCAGCAGCTTGGGAGGGCAGGGCCCCTATGGCTACACCTTC.

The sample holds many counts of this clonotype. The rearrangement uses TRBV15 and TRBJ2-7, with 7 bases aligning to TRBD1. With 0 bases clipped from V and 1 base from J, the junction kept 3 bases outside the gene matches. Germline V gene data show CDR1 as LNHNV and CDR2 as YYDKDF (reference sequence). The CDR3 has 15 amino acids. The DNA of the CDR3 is TGTGCCACCAGCAGAGATCAGACAGGGTCCTACGAGCAGTACGTC. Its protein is CATSRDQTGSYEQYV.

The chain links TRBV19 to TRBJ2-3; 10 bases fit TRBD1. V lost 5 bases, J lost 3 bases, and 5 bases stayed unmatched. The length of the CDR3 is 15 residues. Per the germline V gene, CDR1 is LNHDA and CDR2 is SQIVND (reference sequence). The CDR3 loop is CASSARTGGTDTQYF. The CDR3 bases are TGTGCCAGTAGTGCCCGGACAGGGGGGACAGATACGCAGTATTTT.

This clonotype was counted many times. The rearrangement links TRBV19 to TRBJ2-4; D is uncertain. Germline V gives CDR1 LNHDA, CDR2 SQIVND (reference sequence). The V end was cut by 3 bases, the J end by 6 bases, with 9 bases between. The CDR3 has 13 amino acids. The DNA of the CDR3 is TGTGCCAGTAGTATGTGGCAGCCAAACATTCAGTACTTC. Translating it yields CASSMWQPNIQYF.

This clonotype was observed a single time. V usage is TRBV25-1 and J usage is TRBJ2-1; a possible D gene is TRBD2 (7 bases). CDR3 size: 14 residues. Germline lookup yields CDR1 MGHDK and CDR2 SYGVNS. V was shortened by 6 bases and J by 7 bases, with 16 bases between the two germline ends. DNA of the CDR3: TGTGCCAGCAGCTTAAGTGCGGGGGCTAATGAGCAGTTCTTC. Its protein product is CASSLSAGANEQFF. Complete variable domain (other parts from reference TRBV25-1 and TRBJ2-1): EADIYQTPRYLVIGTGKKITLECSQTMGHDKMYWYQQDPGMELHLIHYSYGVNSTEKGDLSSESTVSRIRTEHFPLTLESARPSHTSQYLCASSLSAGANEQFFGPGTRLTVL.

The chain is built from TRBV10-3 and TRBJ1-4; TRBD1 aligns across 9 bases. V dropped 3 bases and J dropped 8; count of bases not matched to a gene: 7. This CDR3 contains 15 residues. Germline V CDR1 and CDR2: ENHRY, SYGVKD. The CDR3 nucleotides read TGTGCCATCAGTGACTCGGGACAGGGCGTAGAAAAACTGTTTTTT. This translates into CAISDSGQGVEKLFF.

The CDR3 loop is CASSPVSSGGARRYDEQFF. The CDR3 nucleotides are TGTGCCAGCAGTCCGGTTTCTAGCGGGGGGGCCAGACGTTACGATGAGCAGTTCTTC. The V and J genes are TRBV12-3 or TRBV12-4 and TRBJ2-1, with 12 bases identical to TRBD2. CDR3 length: 19 residues. V lost 5 bases to trimming and J lost 8 bases; unmatched junction nucleotides: 19.

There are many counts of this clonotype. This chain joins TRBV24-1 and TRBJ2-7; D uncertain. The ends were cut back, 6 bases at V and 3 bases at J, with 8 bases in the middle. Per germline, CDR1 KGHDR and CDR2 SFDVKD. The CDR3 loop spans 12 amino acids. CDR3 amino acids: CATSRHGYEQYF. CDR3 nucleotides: TGTGCCACCAGTCGCCACGGCTACGAGCAGTACTTC.

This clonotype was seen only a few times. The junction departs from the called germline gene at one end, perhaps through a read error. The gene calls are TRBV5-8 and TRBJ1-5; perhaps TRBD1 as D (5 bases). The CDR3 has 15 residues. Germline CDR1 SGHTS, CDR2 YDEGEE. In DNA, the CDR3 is TGTGCCCGCAGCTGGGGGGGGGGTAACTCTCAGCCCCAGCATTTT. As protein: CARSWGGGNSQPQHF.

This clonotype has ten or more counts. The CDR3 spells CASSEMRTNPTNEKLFF. The DNA of the CDR3 is TGCGCCAGCAGTGAGATGAGGACGAATCCAACTAATGAAAAACTGTTTTTT. The genes are TRBV10-2 and TRBJ1-4; D gene ambiguous. V shed 2 bases and J shed 0 bases, with 13 bases lying between them. Germline CDR1 WSHSY, CDR2 SAAADI. The CDR3 is 17 amino acids.

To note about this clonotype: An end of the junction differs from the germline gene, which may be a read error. The CDR3 loop reads CASSLVAVEAFF. CDR3 DNA: TGTGCCAGCAGTTTAGTGGCCGTTGAAGCTTTCTTT. This chain joins TRBV7-2 and TRBJ1-1, with D hard to call. Germline V gives CDR1 SGHTA, CDR2 FQGNSA. There are 12 residues in the CDR3.

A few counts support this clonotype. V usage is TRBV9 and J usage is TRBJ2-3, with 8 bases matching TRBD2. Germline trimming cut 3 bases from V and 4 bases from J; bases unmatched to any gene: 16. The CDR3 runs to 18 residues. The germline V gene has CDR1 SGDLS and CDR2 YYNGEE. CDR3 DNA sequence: TGTGCCAGCAGCGCTCTAGGTTGGCGGGGGGCCATTGCAGATACGCAGTATTTT. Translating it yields CASSALGWRGAIADTQYF. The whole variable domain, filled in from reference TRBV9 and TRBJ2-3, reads DSGVTQTPKHLITATGQRVTLRCSPRSGDLSVYWYQQSLDQGLQFLIQYYNGEERAKGNILERFSAQQFPDLHSELNLSSLELGDSALYFCASSALGWRGAIADTQYFGPGTRLTVL.

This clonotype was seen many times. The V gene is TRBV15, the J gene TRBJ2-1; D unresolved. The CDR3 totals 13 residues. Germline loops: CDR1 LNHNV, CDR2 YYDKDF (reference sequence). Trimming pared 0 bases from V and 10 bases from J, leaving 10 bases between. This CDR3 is CATSRDGQLEQFF. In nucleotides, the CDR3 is TGTGCCACCAGCAGAGATGGGCAGCTAGAGCAGTTCTTC.